The clone carrying this TCR beta chain came up many times. These data come from a study of T cells in Graves' hyperthyroidism and ophthalmopathy. Amplification targeted TCR beta CDR3 regions from RNA transcripts. Initially, a first-round RT-PCR of the TCR CDR3 employed the HTBI primer set. MiXCR, applied by TCRdb to the multiplex PCR reads, yields one record per CDR3 protein. The sample holds around 760,000 distinct CDR3 sequences, about 35% seen once. Germline CDR1 SEHNR, CDR2 FQNEAQ (reference sequence). Deletions cut 1 base from V and 10 bases from J, with 7 bases between. The CDR3 extends over 11 amino acids. The hyperthyroidism was newly diagnosed and had lasted under 2 months; the patients were aged 18 to 65.

Sequenced input: blood. The chain employs TRBV7-9 and TRBJ1-2, with D unclear. This TCR was sampled from a woman in her thirties or forties with Graves' hyperthyroidism. CDR3: CASSLGPTYTF. DNA of the CDR3: TGTGCCAGCAGCTTAGGCCCCACCTACACCTTC.